Listed below are T cell receptor beta chains from one sample, sequenced in a study of identical twins. TCRdb itself ran the 5' RACE reads through MiXCR, one entry per CDR3 protein. The table lists 1.5 million or so distinct CDR3 sequences, roughly a third of them singletons, with about 0.27% in the top ten. The sequencing sample was made of cord blood. Receptors were obtained from a newborn girl in good health. Both conserved end residues are part of each CDR3. A D gene is named only where the DNA matches it firmly. For some rows the clone size is stated as once, few or many, or as a class when expanded; others skip it.

J: TRBJ2-7
size: NA
V: TRBV20-1
D: NA
DNA: TGCAGTGCCAGAGGGCTACCGGTCCTCAGGGGCGAGCAGTACTTC
CDR3: CSARGLPVLRGEQYF

J: TRBJ2-5
size: once
V: TRBV9
D: NA
DNA: TGTGCCAGCAGCCCCGGACCCGGCGGAGCCCAGTACTTC
CDR3: CASSPGPGGAQYF

J: TRBJ1-1
size: NA
V: TRBV10-2
D: NA
DNA: TGCGCCAGCAGTGAGTTGTCGGGGAAGAACACTGAAGCTTTCTTT
CDR3: CASSELSGKNTEAFF

J: TRBJ2-1
size: NA
V: TRBV5-1
D: NA
DNA: TGCGCCAGCAGCTTACGGGTCATGAAGTTCTTC
CDR3: CASSLRVMKFF

J: TRBJ1-3
size: NA
V: TRBV12-3/TRBV12-4
D: TRBD1
DNA: TGTGCCAGCAGTTTAAGGGGGCAAGACACCATATATTTT
CDR3: CASSLRGQDTIYF

J: TRBJ2-2
size: NA
V: TRBV10-3
D: NA
DNA: TGTGCCATCAGTGCCGTGACTCCTAACACCGGGGAGCTGTTTTTT
CDR3: CAISAVTPNTGELFF

J: TRBJ2-1
size: NA
V: TRBV28
D: NA
DNA: TGTGCCAGCAGTCCCCGTCCCGTCGAGCAGTTCTTC
CDR3: CASSPRPVEQFF

J: TRBJ2-7
size: NA
V: TRBV20-1
D: TRBD2
DNA: TGCAGTGCTAGAGAACCTCTAGCGGGGGAGTTCTACGAGCAGTACTTC
CDR3: CSAREPLAGEFYEQYF

J: TRBJ2-7
size: few
V: TRBV20-1
D: NA
DNA: TGCAGTGCCAGGGAGGAGGACGAGCAGTACTTC
CDR3: CSAREEDEQYF

J: TRBJ1-5
size: few
V: TRBV13
D: TRBD1
DNA: TGTGCCAGCAGCTTAGGGGGGACAGCGGGGAATCAGCCCCAGCATTTT
CDR3: CASSLGGTAGNQPQHF

J: TRBJ2-3
size: NA
V: TRBV12-3/TRBV12-4
D: TRBD2
DNA: TGTGCCAGCAGTTTAAGCGGGGGGGCGGCAGATACGCAGTATTTT
CDR3: CASSLSGGAADTQYF

J: TRBJ2-5
size: few
V: TRBV11-1
D: NA
DNA: TGTGCCAGCAGCTTTACGAGCGAACAAGAGACCCAGTACTTC
CDR3: CASSFTSEQETQYF

J: TRBJ1-2
size: NA
V: TRBV20-1
D: TRBD1
DNA: TGCAGTGCTACCCACAGGGGCGATGGCTACACCTTC
CDR3: CSATHRGDGYTF

J: TRBJ1-2
size: NA
V: TRBV20-1
D: NA
DNA: TGCAGTGCTTCATACCGGGACTTATCGGGCTACACCTTC
CDR3: CSASYRDLSGYTF

J: TRBJ1-2
size: many
V: TRBV3-1
D: NA
DNA: TGTGCCAGCAGCCCTGACAGGACTAACTATGGCTACACCTTC
CDR3: CASSPDRTNYGYTF

J: TRBJ2-2
size: NA
V: TRBV5-1
D: TRBD1
DNA: TGCGCCAGCAGCAGGTCCGGGACAGGGAACACCGGGGAGCTGTTTTTT
CDR3: CASSRSGTGNTGELFF

J: TRBJ2-7
size: NA
V: TRBV6-6
D: TRBD1
DNA: TGTGCCAGCAGTGGGGACAGGGAATTCTACAATGAGCAGTACTTC
CDR3: CASSGDREFYNEQYF

J: TRBJ2-5
size: NA
V: TRBV7-9
D: TRBD2
DNA: TGTGCCAGCAGCTCTAGCGGGGGGCTGTCAGGTGGAGAGACCCAGTACTTC
CDR3: CASSSSGGLSGGETQYF

J: TRBJ2-2
size: few
V: TRBV6-1
D: TRBD2
DNA: TGTGCCAGCAGTCAGACGGGGGGAAGGACCGGGGAGCTGTTTTTT
CDR3: CASSQTGGRTGELFF

J: TRBJ2-2
size: once
V: TRBV20-1
D: NA
DNA: TGCAGTCGTAGCGGGAACACCGGGGAGCTGTTTTTT
CDR3: CSRSGNTGELFF

J: TRBJ2-7
size: NA
V: TRBV5-1
D: NA
DNA: TGCGCCAGCAGCTTACGTAACCCCTCCTACAATGAGCAGTACTTC
CDR3: CASSLRNPSYNEQYF

J: TRBJ1-1
size: NA
V: TRBV11-2
D: NA
DNA: TGTGCCAGCAGCCCTAGACCCCTAAAGGCGGGGAACACTGAAGCTTTCTTT
CDR3: CASSPRPLKAGNTEAFF

J: TRBJ2-5
size: NA
V: TRBV4-2
D: NA
DNA: TGTGCCAGCAGCCAAGTATGGGTACAAGAGACCCAGTACTTC
CDR3: CASSQVWVQETQYF

J: TRBJ1-2
size: NA
V: TRBV4-1
D: NA
DNA: TGCGCCAGCAGCCAACCAAGGACCGCCTTCTATAGCTACACCTTC
CDR3: CASSQPRTAFYSYTF

J: TRBJ2-1
size: many
V: TRBV6-6
D: NA
DNA: TGTGCCAGCAGTTACTCGACCTACAATGAGCAGTTCTTC
CDR3: CASSYSTYNEQFF

J: TRBJ2-1
size: NA
V: TRBV11-1
D: NA
DNA: TGTGCCAGCAGGCCCCGACTAGGGACCCTATACAATGAGCAGTTCTTC
CDR3: CASRPRLGTLYNEQFF

J: TRBJ1-6
size: NA
V: TRBV5-1
D: NA
DNA: TGCGCCAGCAGCTTGGAGCTGGTTAGCTCACCCCTCCACTTT
CDR3: CASSLELVSSPLHF

J: TRBJ2-7
size: NA
V: TRBV7-2
D: NA
DNA: TGTGCCAGCAGCTCCTACCTCGGCGAGCAGTACTTC
CDR3: CASSSYLGEQYF

J: TRBJ2-7
size: few
V: TRBV5-1
D: NA
DNA: TGCGCCAGCAGCTTTTCCGTCGCTTGGACTCAACAAAGCTCCTACGAGCAGTACTTC
CDR3: CASSFSVAWTQQSSYEQYF

J: TRBJ2-1
size: NA
V: TRBV20-1
D: TRBD2
DNA: TGCAGTGCTTTCCTAGCGGGGCGTAATTACAATGAGCAGTTCTTC
CDR3: CSAFLAGRNYNEQFF

J: TRBJ2-3
size: NA
V: TRBV12-3/TRBV12-4
D: NA
DNA: TGTGCCAGCAGTGAGCCGGAGAGAGCAGATGCGCAGTATTTT
CDR3: CASSEPERADAQYF

J: TRBJ2-3
size: NA
V: TRBV6-6
D: TRBD2
DNA: TGTGCCAGCAGTTTTCCGACTAGCGGGCAGGGAGATACGCAGTATTTT
CDR3: CASSFPTSGQGDTQYF

J: TRBJ2-7
size: NA
V: TRBV24-1
D: TRBD2
DNA: TGTGCCACCAGTGATTTTAGCGGGAGGGCTTTCAATGAGCAGTACTTC
CDR3: CATSDFSGRAFNEQYF

J: TRBJ2-6
size: NA
V: TRBV10-3
D: NA
DNA: TGTGCCATCAGGGCAGGGGATGGATCTGGGGCCAACGTCCTGACTTTC
CDR3: CAIRAGDGSGANVLTF

J: TRBJ2-7
size: NA
V: TRBV9
D: TRBD2
DNA: TGTGCCAGCAGCGTAGGGGATAGCGGGATGACCTACGAGCAGTACTTC
CDR3: CASSVGDSGMTYEQYF